Each of the 25 T cell receptor beta chains below was sequenced from the same sample in a study of cytomegalovirus exposure and HLA in healthy donors. The PCR was carried out with 60 Vbeta primers and 13 Jbeta primers. The method was immunoSEQ multiplex PCR; TCRdb's version includes in-frame clones alone and lacks a portion of them. Of under 200,000 clones in the sample, 82% were seen once. Sequenced sample: PBMCs. These receptors were collected from a girl between 5 and 17 years old in good health and CMV-seropositive.

The V call is TRBV18, the J call TRBJ1-2; 8 bases are shared with TRBD1. CDR3 length: 14 residues. Germline-derived CDR1 and CDR2 are KGHSH and LQKENI. J was trimmed by 6 bases and V by 2 bases; bases with no gene match: 5. CDR3 amino acids: CASSPTGGEDGYTF. For the CDR3, the DNA is TGTGCCAGCTCACCAACAGGGGGAGAGGATGGCTACACCTTC.

A word on this clone: The identical CDR3 is also encoded by other nucleotide sequences in the sample. The rearrangement links TRBV7-9 to TRBJ2-3; TRBD1 agrees at 10 bases. Trimming cost V 1 base and J 4 bases; bases outside gene matches: 2. The CDR3 is 15 amino acids. Germline CDR1 SEHNR, CDR2 FQNEAQ (reference sequence). The CDR3 coding sequence is TGTGCCAGCAGCTTAGGACAGGGGGCTGCAGATACGCAGTATTTT. Encoded protein: CASSLGQGAADTQYF.

The chain combines TRBV2 with TRBJ1-2; 9 bases line up with TRBD1. The CDR3 runs 14 residues. CDR1 is SNHLY, CDR2 FYNNEI, per germline. V lost 7 bases and J lost 7; bases outside the gene matches: 10. DNA of the CDR3: TGTGCCAGCAACCCAGACAGGGGGACTATTGGCTACACCTTC. Its translation: CASNPDRGTIGYTF.

V and J are TRBV5-6 and TRBJ2-3; maybe TRBD2 (5 bases). Trimming took off 7 bases at V and 7 bases at J, with 16 bases between the two ends. There are 13 residues in the CDR3. Germline V gene data show CDR1 as SGHDT and CDR2 as YYEEEE. The CDR3 DNA reads as TGTGCCAGCGGAAGCCTTACCGGGAATACGCAGTATTTT. Protein product: CASGSLTGNTQYF.

This chain joins TRBV19 and TRBJ2-5; 7 bases are a match to TRBD2. The germline CDR1 and CDR2 sequences are LNHDA and SQIVND (reference sequence). The CDR3 has 14 amino acids. The ends lost 7 bases at V and 5 bases at J; junction bases unmatched: 10. The CDR3 reads CASKQSGTSETQYF. CDR3 DNA sequence: TGTGCCAGTAAACAGAGCGGGACCTCCGAGACCCAGTACTTC.

V gene TRBV5-8 combines with J gene TRBJ1-1; D perhaps matches TRBD1 (6 bases). CDR1 SGHTS and CDR2 YDEGEE come from the germline V gene. This CDR3 contains 17 residues. The V end lost 1 base, the J end lost 0 bases, and 16 bases lay between the germline ends. The CDR3 here is CASSLTDRRLMNTEAFF. As DNA, the CDR3 is TGTGCCAGCAGCTTGACCGACAGGCGACTCATGAACACTGAAGCTTTCTTT.

The chain is built from TRBV2 and TRBJ1-1; weak D call: TRBD1 (6 bases). The germline V gene encodes CDR1 SNHLY and CDR2 FYNNEI. Trimming pared 6 bases from V and 7 bases from J, leaving 18 bases between. CDR3 length: 14 residues. The DNA of the CDR3 is TGTGCCAGCAGGAACAGACAGGTCTACGATGAAGCTTTCTTT. As protein: CASRNRQVYDEAFF.

This chain links TRBV18 with TRBJ2-7, with D perhaps TRBD1 (6 bases). V dropped 3 bases and J dropped 7 bases, with 10 bases sitting between them. Germline V gene data show CDR1 as KGHSH and CDR2 as LQKENI. This CDR3 is 12 amino acids long. The CDR3 coding sequence is TGTGCCAGCTCACCTTACGGACAGGAGCAGTACTTC. Translation: CASSPYGQEQYF. The full variable domain, with the rest looked up from reference TRBV18 and TRBJ2-7, is NAGVMQNPRHLVRRRGQEARLRCSPMKGHSHVYWYRQLPEEGLKFMVYLQKENIIDESGMPKERFSAEFPKEGPSILRIQQVVRGDSAAYFCASSPYGQEQYFGPGTRLTVT.

The chain uses TRBV7-6 and TRBJ2-3; 12 bases map to TRBD2. This CDR3 is built from 16 residues. The V segment lost 2 bases and the J segment 2 bases; nucleotides outside the gene matches: 2. The germline V gene has CDR1 SGHVS and CDR2 FNYEAQ. The CDR3 loop is CASSLLAGGSTDTQYF. Written as DNA, the CDR3 is TGTGCCAGCAGCTTACTAGCGGGAGGGTCCACAGATACGCAGTATTTT.

The chain is built from TRBV6-4 and TRBJ2-1; 12 bases agree with TRBD2. After removal of 5 bases from V and 9 bases from J, the junction contained 8 bases not matched to a gene. Per germline, CDR1 MRHNA and CDR2 SNTAGT. CDR3 size: 15 residues. The CDR3 DNA reads TGTGCCAGCAGTCCATCTAGCGGGGGGGCTGGTGAGCAGTTCTTC. Translated, it gives CASSPSSGGAGEQFF.

The chain links TRBV5-1 to TRBJ2-7, with 14 bases fitting TRBD2. Germline trimming cut 3 bases from V and 0 bases from J; bases unmatched to any gene: 8. This CDR3 is built from 18 residues. The germline V gene encodes CDR1 SGHRS and CDR2 YFSETQ. Here the CDR3 reads CASSSQTSGRDYSYEQYF. DNA for the CDR3: TGCGCCAGCAGCTCCCAGACTAGCGGGAGGGATTACTCCTACGAGCAGTACTTC.

The rearrangement uses TRBV21-1 and TRBJ2-7; the table assigns TRBD1, which was not confirmed against the DNA. TRBV21-1 is reported as a pseudogene. The CDR3 has 16 amino acids. The CDR3 loop reads CASSRSGGQGAYEQYF. The CDR3 DNA reads TGTGCCAGCAGCCGCTCCGGGGGACAGGGGGCCTACGAGCAGTACTTC.

The chain couples TRBV29-1 to TRBJ1-3; 7 positions agree with TRBD1. V shed 6 bases and J 1 base; nucleotides not matched to a gene: 12. The CDR3 spans 16 residues. CDR1 is SQVTM, CDR2 ANQGSEA, per germline. DNA for the CDR3: TGCAGCGTCGGACCCCAGGGGGTTGCTTCTGGAAACACCATATATTTT. It is translated as CSVGPQGVASGNTIYF.

This sequence joins TRBV5-6 and TRBJ1-2, with no clear D. The germline V gene encodes CDR1 SGHDT and CDR2 YYEEEE. The germline V and J ends were trimmed by 3 bases and 6 bases, with 21 bases remaining between them. The CDR3 spans 16 residues. CDR3 sequence: CASSSTYGLGRHGYTF. The CDR3 DNA follows: TGTGCCAGCAGCTCAACATACGGCTTAGGGAGGCATGGCTACACCTTC.

The rearrangement uses TRBV4-2 and TRBJ2-7; 11 nucleotides match TRBD2. The CDR3 loop spans 17 amino acids. J was trimmed by 3 bases and V by 1 base; bases with no gene match: 8. The germline gives CDR1 LGHNA, CDR2 YNFKEQ. Here the CDR3 DNA reads TGTGCCAGCAGCCAAGGATGGCTAGCGGGAGGTCTCTACGAGCAGTACTTC. Its translation is CASSQGWLAGGLYEQYF.

The chain joins TRBV5-4 to TRBJ2-6; tentatively, D is TRBD1 (6 bases). The V end was cut by 2 bases, the J end by 4 bases, with 25 bases between. The CDR3 length is 20 residues. The germline V gene encodes CDR1 SGHNT and CDR2 YYREEE (reference sequence). This CDR3 reads CASSLPKQGTVRTGANVLTF. The CDR3 region has the DNA TGTGCCAGCAGCTTACCAAAACAGGGAACAGTGAGGACAGGGGCCAACGTCCTGACTTTC.

The chain recombines TRBV29-1 with TRBJ2-1, with 12 bases identical to TRBD2. Trimming cost V 6 bases and J 4 bases; bases outside gene matches: 22. Germline V CDR1 and CDR2: SQVTM, ANQGSEA. The CDR3 is 20 residues long. The CDR3 region has the DNA TGCAGCGTCGACCCCGAGGCCGGGACTAGCGGGTCTCACCGATACAATGAGCAGTTCTTC. Encoded protein: CSVDPEAGTSGSHRYNEQFF.

The chain carries TRBV29-1 and TRBJ1-2; D perhaps matches TRBD1 (6 bases). CDR3 size: 14 residues. V lost 0 bases and J 0 bases, leaving 8 bases between the germline ends. CDR1 and CDR2 (germline): SQVTM, ANQGSEA. This CDR3 reads CSVEEGASNYGYTF. CDR3 DNA sequence: TGCAGCGTTGAAGAGGGGGCCTCTAACTATGGCTACACCTTC.

CDR3 in amino acids: CASSPGQSDTQYF. CDR3 nucleotides: TGTGCCAGCAGCCCAGGACAGTCAGATACGCAGTATTTT. This chain links TRBV11-2 with TRBJ2-3; possibly TRBD1 for D (6 bases). Trimming pared 5 bases from V and 4 bases from J, leaving 10 bases between. Germline assignment: CDR1 SGHAT and CDR2 FQNNGV. The CDR3 sequence is 13 residues long.

This clone was found a few times. CDR3 region: CASSLERMETQYF. CDR3 sequence (DNA): TGTGCCAGCAGCTTGGAGAGGATGGAGACCCAGTACTTC. The chain recombines TRBV5-8 with TRBJ2-5; no definite D call. V lost 0 bases and J 5 bases, leaving 8 bases between the germline ends. Germline CDR1 reads SGHTS; CDR2 reads YDEGEE. The CDR3 loop spans 13 amino acids.

The V and J genes are TRBV18 and TRBJ2-3, with 9 nucleotides matching TRBD1. The CDR3 loop spans 17 amino acids. After removal of 6 bases from V and 2 bases from J, the junction contained 12 bases not matched to a gene. CDR1 is KGHSH and CDR2 is LQKENI in the germline V gene. The CDR3 protein is CASSPNPGQGITDTQYF. CDR3 nucleotide sequence: TGTGCCAGCTCCCCGAATCCGGGACAGGGAATCACAGATACGCAGTATTTT.

CDR3 sequence reads: CASSLAGTIYEQYF. As DNA, the CDR3 is TGCGCCAGCAGCTTGGCTGGGACAATCTACGAGCAGTACTTC. The chain is built from TRBV5-1 and TRBJ2-7, with TRBD1 as a possible D gene (6 bases). Germline CDR1 and CDR2: SGHRS and YFSETQ. This CDR3 spans 14 amino acids. Trimming took off 0 bases at V and 3 bases at J, with 10 bases between the two ends.

The V call is TRBV7-2, the J call TRBJ1-5; D is unclear. Germline V gives CDR1 SGHTA, CDR2 FQGNSA. The CDR3 totals 14 residues. Deletions cut 3 bases from V and 0 bases from J, with 6 bases between. CDR3 DNA sequence: TGTGCCAGCAGCTTGCGGAGTAGCAATCAGCCCCAGCATTTT. It encodes CASSLRSSNQPQHF.

A few counts support this clone. The V and J genes are TRBV14 and TRBJ2-3, with D perhaps matching TRBD1 (6 bases). This CDR3 spans 17 amino acids. The germline V gene has CDR1 SGHDN and CDR2 FVKESK. V lost 5 bases and J 1 base, leaving 19 bases between the germline ends. As DNA, the CDR3 is TGTGCCAGCAGCAAAATCTCCCCAGGGGTTCGCACAGATACGCAGTATTTT. Translated, it gives CASSKISPGVRTDTQYF.

Comment on this clone: Other DNA sequences of this sample code for an identical CDR3. This chain connects TRBV4-1 to TRBJ2-1; 12 positions agree with TRBD2. The CDR3 has 21 amino acids. The germline gives CDR1 MGHRA, CDR2 YSYEKL. V shed 0 bases and J 4 bases; nucleotides not matched to a gene: 16. The CDR3 DNA reads TGCGCCAGCAGCCAAGACCTTGGACTAGCGGGGCCTCAGCCCCCTTACAATGAGCAGTTCTTC. This codes for CASSQDLGLAGPQPPYNEQFF.